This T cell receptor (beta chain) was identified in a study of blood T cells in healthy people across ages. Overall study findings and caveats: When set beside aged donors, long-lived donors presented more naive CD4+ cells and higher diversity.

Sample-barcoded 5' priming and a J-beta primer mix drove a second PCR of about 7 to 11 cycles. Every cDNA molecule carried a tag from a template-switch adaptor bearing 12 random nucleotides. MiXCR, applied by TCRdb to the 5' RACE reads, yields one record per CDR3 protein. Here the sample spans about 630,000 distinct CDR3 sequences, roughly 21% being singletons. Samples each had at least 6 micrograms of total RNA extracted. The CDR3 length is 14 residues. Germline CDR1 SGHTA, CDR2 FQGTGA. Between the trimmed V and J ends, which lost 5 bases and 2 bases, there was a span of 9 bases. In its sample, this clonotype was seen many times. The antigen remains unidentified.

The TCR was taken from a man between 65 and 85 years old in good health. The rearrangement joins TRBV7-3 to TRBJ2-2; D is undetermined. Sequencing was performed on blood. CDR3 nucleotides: TGTGCCAGCAGCAGTTATCTAAACACCGGGGAGCTGTTTTTT. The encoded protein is CASSSYLNTGELFF.